Below are 6 T cell receptor beta chains sequenced from a single sample in a study of regulatory T cells in long-lasting Graves disease. Documented time point: newly diagnosed GD, antithyroid drugs for less than 3 months. RNA extracted from PBMCs served as the sequencing template. Both iRepertoire HTBI primers and Arm-PCR of CDR3 regions were used to build the TCR beta libraries. TCRdb re-derived calls from the multiplex PCR reads in MiXCR, one entry per CDR3 protein. The sample lists more than 300,000 distinct CDR3 sequences, around 11% occurring once. Separately, the same data were catalogued under a study of T cells in Graves' hyperthyroidism and ophthalmopathy.

Sequenced here: peripheral blood mononuclear cells (PBMCs), sampled at new diagnosis, from a patient treated with antithyroid drugs. Source of these receptors: a woman younger than 30 with Graves disease.

This clonotype was recorded a few times. The chain is built from TRBV7-3 and TRBJ2-2, with unresolved D. Between the trimmed V and J ends, which lost 5 bases and 6 bases, there was a span of 19 bases. This CDR3 comprises 16 residues. Germline V gene data show CDR1 as SGHTA and CDR2 as FQGTGA. For the CDR3, the DNA is TGTGCCAGCAGCGCAAGGCCCAGTTCCCTGGCCGGGGAGCTGTTTTTT. This codes for CASSARPSSLAGELFF.

This clonotype has more than one count but fewer than ten. This chain connects TRBV20-1 to TRBJ1-6; TRBD1 might be the D (5 bases). Deletions cut 6 bases from V and 7 bases from J, with 22 bases between. CDR1 is DFQATT, CDR2 SNEGSKA, per germline (reference sequence). This CDR3 has 16 amino acids. The DNA of the CDR3 is TGCAGTGCCATAGGACCTTCCGGGGCAATAAATTCACCCCTCCACTTT. It yields the protein CSAIGPSGAINSPLHF.

V usage is TRBV19 and J usage is TRBJ1-1; D not certain. Germline lookup yields CDR1 LNHDA and CDR2 SQIVND (reference sequence). The CDR3 length is 13 residues. Between the trimmed V and J ends, which lost 11 bases and 0 bases, there was a span of 13 bases. Written as DNA, the CDR3 is TGTGCCGCCCCCTCCCAGGTGAACACTGAAGCTTTCTTT. It specifies CAAPSQVNTEAFF.

This clonotype was observed at least ten times. V gene TRBV12-3 or TRBV12-4 combines with J gene TRBJ1-2; D might be TRBD1 (5 bases). V was pared by 7 bases and J by 5 bases, with 14 bases between. The CDR3 loop spans 13 amino acids. CDR3 nucleotide sequence: TGTGCCAGCACCCCATCCCGGACATATGGCTACACCTTC. Encoded protein: CASTPSRTYGYTF.

This clonotype was seen repeatedly, ten times or more. The CDR3 coding sequence is TGTGCCAGCAGTTTTATCGGGAGGGGTCAGCCCCAGCATTTT. It codes for CASSFIGRGQPQHF. The chain has TRBV12-3 or TRBV12-4 and TRBJ1-5; TRBD1 might be the D (5 bases). CDR3 length: 14 residues. V was pared by 3 bases and J by 6 bases, with 12 bases between.

Comment on this clonotype: Given a much more abundant clone one base away, this may be a read error. The gene calls are TRBV7-9 and TRBJ1-1; TRBD1 is a possible D gene (5 bases). Trimming removed 4 bases at V and 4 bases at J, with 16 bases between. Germline V CDR1 and CDR2: SEHNR, FQNEAQ (reference sequence). The CDR3 has 15 amino acids. CDR3 nucleotides: TGTGCCAGCAGCTCCCAGGGTCCAGCTGGCACTGAAGCTTTCTTT. Protein sequence: CASSSQGPAGTEAFF.